This T cell receptor (beta chain) was recorded in a study of vaccination effects on CD4 cells after COVID-19. Across the whole study: Two doses of either BNT162b2 or mRNA-1273 were given to each participant.

TCRdb keeps only in-frame clones here, not all; method: immunoSEQ multiplex PCR. The sample lists tens of thousands of clones, about two thirds seen once, with more than 15% in the top ten. This CDR3 region has 11 residues. V lost 4 bases, J lost 5 bases, and 5 bases lay in between. The germline V gene has CDR1 SNHLY and CDR2 FYNNEI. For this clone: Its antigen remains unknown.

Study-wide findings and caveats: Newly vaccine-induced clones made up most of the convalescents' post-vaccine spike-reactive clones. Few convalescent patients, and no early post-infection timepoints, were available to the study.

Sequencing followed a ViraFEST assay step that expanded antigen-specific CD4+ T cells with viral peptide pools. Having been cultured for roughly 11 days, the cells underwent CD4+ T cell isolation. PCR confirmed that the person was infected with SARS-CoV-2 between March and December 2020. It was with 10 IU/ml IL-2 and roughly 9.2 ug/ml peptides that 1.5 million to 2.5 million PBMC per well were cultured. This receptor was identified in a human donor who had a prior SARS-CoV-2 infection. The gene calls are TRBV2 and TRBJ1-2; D uncertain. Sequenced material: CD4+ T cells from PBMCs cultured with HCoV-NL63 spike peptides, taken before COVID-19 vaccination. The DNA of the CDR3 is TGTGCCAGCAGTGTGTTATATGGCTACACCTTC. Its translation: CASSVLYGYTF.